The entry that follows covers one TCR beta chain sequence. This record comes from a study of glioma-infiltrating T cells after dendritic cell vaccination. The immunoSEQ assay amplified TCRB CDR3 from up to 2 ug DNA. Amplification used 60 V beta primers and 13 J beta primers. Only in-frame clones appear in the TCRdb table, and some are missing; sequencing was by immunoSEQ multiplex PCR. The sample shows about 95,000 clones, roughly 84% of them seen only once. The CDR3 loop spans 15 amino acids. J was trimmed by 2 bases and V by 4 bases; bases with no gene match: 2. Per the germline V gene, CDR1 is LNHDA and CDR2 is SQIVND (reference sequence).

The sequencing used blood, collected before dendritic cell vaccination. This sequence originates from a human donor with glioblastoma. The chain employs TRBV19 and TRBJ2-1; 10 positions agree with TRBD2. The DNA for the CDR3 is TGTGCCAGTAGTAGGACTAGCGGAACCTACAATGAGCAGTTCTTC. Its translation is CASSRTSGTYNEQFF.